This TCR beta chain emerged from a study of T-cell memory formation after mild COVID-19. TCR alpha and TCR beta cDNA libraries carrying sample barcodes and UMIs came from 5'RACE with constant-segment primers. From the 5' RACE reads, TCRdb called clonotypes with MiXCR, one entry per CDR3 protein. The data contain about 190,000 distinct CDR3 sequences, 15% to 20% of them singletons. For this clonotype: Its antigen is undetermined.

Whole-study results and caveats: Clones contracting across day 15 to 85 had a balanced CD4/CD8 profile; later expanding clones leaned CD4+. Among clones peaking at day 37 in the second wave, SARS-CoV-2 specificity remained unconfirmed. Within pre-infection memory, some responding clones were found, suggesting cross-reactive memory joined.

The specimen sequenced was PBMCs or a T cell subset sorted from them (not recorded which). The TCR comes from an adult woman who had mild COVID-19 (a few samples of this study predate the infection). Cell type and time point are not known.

The DNA of the CDR3 is TGTGCCAGCAGCCAAGAGGGGGGGAACTATGGCTACACCTTC. Its translation: CASSQEGGNYGYTF. This rearrangement joins TRBV4-2 to TRBJ1-2; a weak D match, TRBD1 (5 bases). The V gene's germline CDR1 is LGHNA and CDR2 YNFKEQ. This CDR3 region has 14 residues. The ends were cut back, 0 bases at V and 2 bases at J, with 7 bases in the middle.